Each of the 29 T cell receptor beta chains below was sequenced from the same sample in a study of vaccination and CD4 T cells after COVID-19. These receptors lack a known antigen. Cultured CD4+ T cells had their DNA profiled by the Oncomine TCR Beta short-read assay. One entry per CDR3 protein results from TCRdb running MiXCR on the PCR reads. The table records nearly 15,000 distinct CDR3 sequences, more than 65% of them present only once. Treatment given: roughly 10-day PBMC culture with coronavirus spike peptide pools or control peptides (ViraFEST assay). This sample comprised CD4+ T cells from blood, cultured in vitro, obtained after SARS-CoV-2 vaccination. These receptors all come from a human donor who received a COVID-19 vaccine.

The V call is TRBV19, the J call TRBJ2-7, with no clear D. This CDR3 is 12 amino acids long. Germline lookup yields CDR1 LNHDA and CDR2 SQIVND (reference sequence). Trimming cost V 0 bases and J 3 bases, with 3 bases left between them. Written as DNA, the CDR3 is TGTGCCAGTAGTATAGAAGGCTACGAGCAGTACTTC. Amino acids: CASSIEGYEQYF.

The gene calls are TRBV7-2 and TRBJ2-2; D might be TRBD2 (6 bases). V lost 3 bases and J 2 bases, leaving 10 bases between the germline ends. Germline V gene sequence: CDR1 SGHTA, CDR2 FQGNSA. The CDR3 is 15 residues long. DNA for the CDR3: TGTGCCAGCAGCTTCCCTAGCGCCAACACCGGGGAGCTGTTTTTT. Translation: CASSFPSANTGELFF.

This clonotype was found a few times. This chain joins TRBV6-1 and TRBJ2-7, with 10 bases fitting TRBD1. Looked up from germline, CDR1 is MNHNS and CDR2 is SASEGT. V lost 7 bases and J lost 5; bases outside the gene matches: 14. This CDR3 contains 16 residues. The DNA for the CDR3 is TGTGCCAGCACTTCAACCGGGACAGGGGTGGTCAACGAGCAGTACTTC. Residues: CASTSTGTGVVNEQYF.

The CDR3 DNA is TGCGCCAGCAGCTTCACCATTATGTACCCGAAAGAGCAGTACTTC. It translates to CASSFTIMYPKEQYF. V and J are TRBV5-1 and TRBJ2-7; D gene ambiguous. The V gene's germline CDR1 is SGHRS and CDR2 YFSETQ. Trimming removed 2 bases from V and 7 bases from J, with 19 bases in between. CDR3 length: 15 amino acids.

V gene TRBV20-1 combines with J gene TRBJ2-3; perhaps D is TRBD1 or TRBD2 (5 bases each). This CDR3 spans 14 amino acids. CDR1 and CDR2 from the germline V gene are DFQATT and SNEGSKA (reference sequence). Trimming left V 6 bases short and J 1 base short, with 14 bases between. The CDR3 nucleotides read TGCAGTGCCCCGGGGCCCTTGCGCACAGATACGCAGTATTTT. Protein: CSAPGPLRTDTQYF.

In its sample, this clonotype was seen once. V gene TRBV2 combines with J gene TRBJ2-1; D not resolved. The CDR3 contains 12 residues. From germline, CDR1 is SNHLY and CDR2 FYNNEI. V was pared by 7 bases and J by 6 bases, with 10 bases between. In DNA form, the CDR3 reads TGTGCCAGCAAATCCTCTCCCAATGAGCAGTTCTTC. Translating it yields CASKSSPNEQFF.

V and J are TRBV19 and TRBJ1-4; tentatively, D is TRBD1 (5 bases). CDR3 length: 14 amino acids. Germline CDR1 and CDR2: LNHDA and SQIVND (reference sequence). V lost 3 bases to trimming and J lost 8 bases, with 13 bases between them. This CDR3 is CASSIGTEGEKLFF. CDR3 bases: TGTGCCAGTAGTATTGGGACCGAGGGGGAAAAACTGTTTTTT.

This clonotype was recorded a few times. CDR3 amino acids: CASSQGQVNTEAFF. DNA of the CDR3: TGTGCCAGCAGTCAGGGACAAGTGAACACTGAAGCTTTCTTT. The rearrangement uses TRBV12-3 or TRBV12-4 and TRBJ1-1; D may be TRBD1 (6 bases). Trimming left V 5 bases short and J 0 bases short, with 10 bases between. The CDR3 runs to 14 residues.

CDR3 nucleotide sequence: TGTGCCAGCAGCGAGGCGGGGAGGAACCTCGGCTATGGCTACACCTTC. As protein: CASSEAGRNLGYGYTF. The rearrangement joins TRBV2 to TRBJ1-2; D remains unclear. Between the trimmed V and J ends, which lost 6 bases and 4 bases, there was a span of 21 bases. The CDR3 has 16 residues. Germline V gene data show CDR1 as SNHLY and CDR2 as FYNNEI.

The chain has TRBV10-2 and TRBJ1-5, with D possibly matching TRBD1 (6 bases). Trimming left V 5 bases short and J 7 bases short, with 9 bases between. CDR1 and CDR2 (germline): WSHSY, SAAADI. This CDR3 is 12 amino acids long. CDR3 sequence reads: CASSPRGQPQHF. The CDR3 region has the DNA TGCGCCAGCAGTCCCAGGGGCCAGCCCCAGCATTTT.

The chain uses TRBV4-1 and TRBJ2-7; possibly TRBD1 for D (6 bases). The germline V gene has CDR1 MGHRA and CDR2 YSYEKL. The CDR3 totals 14 residues. V lost 0 bases to trimming and J lost 4 bases, with 10 bases between them. The CDR3 loop is CASSQEGHLYEQYF. DNA of the CDR3: TGCGCCAGCAGCCAAGAGGGACATCTATACGAGCAGTACTTC.

The rearrangement links TRBV2 to TRBJ2-5; 13 nucleotides line up with TRBD2. This CDR3 contains 15 residues. V trimming: 6 bases; J trimming: 3 bases; junction bases outside the gene matches: 4. Per germline, CDR1 SNHLY and CDR2 FYNNEI. The CDR3 region is CASRQGTSGEETQYF. CDR3 in DNA: TGTGCCAGCAGGCAAGGGACTAGCGGGGAAGAGACCCAGTACTTC.

There are a few counts of this clonotype. The V and J genes are TRBV20-1 and TRBJ2-1, with D perhaps TRBD2 (6 bases). CDR1 and CDR2 from the germline V gene are DFQATT and SNEGSKA (reference sequence). The CDR3 runs 13 residues. V was shortened by 0 bases and J by 5 bases, with 8 bases between the two germline ends. CDR3 nucleotides: TGCAGTGCTAGAGATGCGGGGAACAATGAGCAGTTCTTC. Its translation is CSARDAGNNEQFF.

Here the CDR3 reads CASSLVGGPSANQPQHF. In nucleotides, the CDR3 is TGTGCCAGCAGTTTAGTGGGGGGCCCGTCCGCCAATCAGCCCCAGCATTTT. The V call is TRBV27, the J call TRBJ1-5, with D possibly being TRBD1 (6 bases). This CDR3 has 17 residues. V was cut by 2 bases and J by 3 bases, with 17 bases left in between. CDR1 MNHEY and CDR2 SMNVEV come from the germline V gene (reference sequence).

The chain couples TRBV10-1 to TRBJ2-1; a weak D match, TRBD2 (6 bases). The CDR3 covers 13 residues. Germline V gene sequence: CDR1 WNHNN, CDR2 SYGVQD (reference sequence). The ends were cut back, 5 bases at V and 12 bases at J, with 17 bases in the middle. The CDR3 coding sequence is TGCGCCAGCAGTCCCTCTAGCGAGCCGGGGCAGTTCTTC. This codes for CASSPSSEPGQFF.

Only one count was recorded for this clonotype. J is TRBJ2-2 and V is TRBV5-1; 9 bases line up with TRBD2. Germline CDR1 reads SGHRS; CDR2 reads YFSETQ. The CDR3 covers 17 residues. V shed 4 bases, J shed 8 bases, and the junction held 15 bases outside the gene matches. The CDR3 coding sequence is TGCGCCAGCAGCACGGATTTTAGCGGGGGCGTTTCGGGGGAGCTGTTTTTT. It is translated as CASSTDFSGGVSGELFF.

The chain recombines TRBV30 with TRBJ1-2; D may be TRBD1 (6 bases). The CDR3 consists of 15 residues. Trimming took off 0 bases at V and 0 bases at J, with 11 bases between the two ends. The germline V gene encodes CDR1 GTSNPN and CDR2 SVGIG (reference sequence). This CDR3 reads CAWSVSWTANYGYTF. The CDR3, as DNA: TGTGCCTGGAGTGTATCTTGGACAGCTAACTATGGCTACACCTTC.

The chain joins TRBV18 to TRBJ1-2, with D tentatively TRBD1 (6 bases). CDR1 is KGHSH, CDR2 LQKENI, per germline. This CDR3 contains 16 residues. V lost 6 bases, J lost 4 bases, and 21 bases lay in between. DNA of the CDR3: TGTGCCAGCTCCTTAGGACAGAGAAGGCCCCTCTATGGCTACACCTTC. Encoded protein: CASSLGQRRPLYGYTF.

The rearrangement links TRBV29-1 to TRBJ1-1; D uncertain. CDR3 length: 16 amino acids. V lost 4 bases and J lost 4, with 22 bases in between. Per germline, CDR1 SQVTM and CDR2 ANQGSEA. The CDR3 spells CSVVPTQQARSTEAFF. In DNA, the CDR3 is TGCAGCGTTGTACCCACCCAGCAGGCCCGGAGCACTGAAGCTTTCTTT.

CDR3 sequence: CASSVNRNNYGYTF. The CDR3, as DNA: TGTGCCAGCAGCGTAAACCGGAACAACTATGGCTACACCTTC. The rearrangement joins TRBV7-8 to TRBJ1-2, with D hard to call. Trimming cost V 5 bases and J 2 bases, with 12 bases left between them. The germline gives CDR1 SGHVS, CDR2 FQNEAQ. The CDR3 length is 14 residues. The full variable domain, rest sourced from reference TRBV7-8 and TRBJ1-2, is GAGVSQSPRYKVAKRGQDVALRCDPISGHVSLFWYQQALGQGPEFLTYFQNEAQLDKSGLPSDRFFAERPEGSVSTLKIQRTQQEDSAVYLCASSVNRNNYGYTFGSGTRLTVV.

V is TRBV19 and J is TRBJ1-5; no clear D. The V end was cut by 11 bases, the J end by 9 bases, with 20 bases between. CDR3 length equals 13 residues. Germline V lookup: CDR1 LNHDA, CDR2 SQIVND (reference sequence). CDR3 residues: CAVGSSGNGPQHF. The CDR3 DNA follows: TGTGCCGTGGGCTCATCTGGGAATGGGCCCCAGCATTTT.

The chain links TRBV9 to TRBJ1-2; possibly TRBD1 for D (5 bases). V lost 0 bases and J lost 3, with 15 bases in between. The CDR3 is 16 amino acids. Germline-derived CDR1 and CDR2 are SGDLS and YYNGEE. The CDR3 region has the DNA TGTGCCAGCAGCGTAGAGGCGCGTGGGGGTCACTATGGCTACACCTTC. It specifies CASSVEARGGHYGYTF. Based on the CDR3 plus reference TRBV9 and TRBJ1-2, the full variable domain is DSGVTQTPKHLITATGQRVTLRCSPRSGDLSVYWYQQSLDQGLQFLIQYYNGEERAKGNILERFSAQQFPDLHSELNLSSLELGDSALYFCASSVEARGGHYGYTFGSGTRLTVV.

The chain joins TRBV7-2 to TRBJ1-2; the D gene is possibly TRBD1 (5 bases). The germline V and J ends were trimmed by 1 base and 4 bases, with 16 bases remaining between them. Germline values: CDR1 SGHTA, CDR2 FQGNSA. The CDR3 is made up of 16 amino acids. The CDR3 here is CASSLGGGGIGYGYTF. The CDR3 coding sequence is TGTGCCAGCAGCTTAGGGGGTGGGGGGATCGGCTATGGCTACACCTTC.

The chain recombines TRBV20-1 with TRBJ1-1, with 9 nucleotides matching TRBD1. This CDR3 is built from 16 residues. Germline values: CDR1 DFQATT, CDR2 SNEGSKA (reference sequence). V lost 0 bases and J lost 1; bases outside the gene matches: 6. CDR3 loop: CSARDLGTGPNTEAFF. CDR3 nucleotides: TGCAGTGCTAGAGATCTCGGGACAGGGCCGAACACTGAAGCTTTCTTT.

The chain couples TRBV3-1 to TRBJ2-5, with a possible D match to TRBD2 (6 bases). V lost 1 base and J 5 bases, leaving 17 bases between the germline ends. Looked up from germline, CDR1 is LGHDT and CDR2 is YNNKEL (reference sequence). The CDR3 totals 16 residues. CDR3 residues: CASSQGGGIARETQYF. CDR3 sequence (DNA): TGTGCCAGCAGCCAAGGGGGCGGGATAGCGCGGGAGACCCAGTACTTC.

The gene calls are TRBV7-9 and TRBJ1-1; possible D gene TRBD1, 6 bases. The CDR3 is 14 residues long. V lost 4 bases to trimming and J lost 5 bases, with 14 bases between them. Per the germline V gene, CDR1 is SEHNR and CDR2 is FQNEAQ (reference sequence). CDR3 sequence: CASSSSGGVTEAFF. For the CDR3, the DNA is TGTGCCAGCAGCTCCTCCGGGGGCGTAACTGAAGCTTTCTTT.

V and J are TRBV2 and TRBJ1-2; no reliable D call. CDR1 and CDR2 (germline): SNHLY, FYNNEI. V lost 4 bases to trimming and J lost 4 bases, with 10 bases between them. The CDR3 extends over 13 amino acids. This CDR3 reads CASSVGFGYGYTF. CDR3 sequence (DNA): TGTGCCAGCAGTGTAGGGTTCGGCTATGGCTACACCTTC.

The J gene is TRBJ2-5, the V gene TRBV21-1; the table's D call TRBD1 went unverified against the DNA. TRBV21-1 is a listed pseudogene. This CDR3 comprises 12 residues. The CDR3 here is CASTGTEETQYF. CDR3 DNA: TGTGCCAGCACCGGGACAGAAGAGACCCAGTACTTC.

A few counts support this clonotype. This rearrangement joins TRBV7-2 to TRBJ1-6, with D maybe TRBD1 (5 bases). With 5 bases removed from V and 9 bases from J, the gap between germline ends came to 17 bases. The CDR3 runs to 15 residues. The germline CDR1 and CDR2 sequences are SGHTA and FQGNSA. The CDR3 DNA sequence: TGTGCCAGCAGCCCCGGGGGGGGTCGGATTTCACCCCTCCACTTT. It specifies CASSPGGGRISPLHF.